Shown below are 30 T cell receptor beta chains from a single sample sequenced in a study of tumor-infiltrating lymphocytes in primary liver carcinoma. Co-extraction of RNA and DNA was performed on about 19-30 mg of unsorted bulk tissue. The authors made TCR beta cDNA from 400 to 600 ng total RNA with a constant-region primer. Sequencing libraries for TCR beta derived from three nested multiplex PCR rounds that used slightly modified ARM-PCR. Amplification in the first two PCR rounds was performed using TRBV1-TRBV30 forward primers and a C-beta reverse primer for around 11 cycles each. One entry per CDR3 protein, called by TCRdb with MiXCR from the multiplex PCR reads. Altogether 75,000 or so distinct CDR3 sequences are present, roughly three quarters being singletons, with the ten largest covering around 30%. Sequencing was carried out using liver tumor tissue from sampling region 4. Described subset: tumor region T4, right-lateral pole. The source of these receptors is a man aged 35 to 55 with primary liver carcinoma and hepatitis B virus infection.

Comments on this clonotype: A read error may explain this, as a much larger clone is one base away. The V and J genes are TRBV21-1 and TRBJ2-7; the table names TRBD1, a call not compared with the DNA. TRBV21-1 is noted as a pseudogene. This CDR3 has 17 residues. In DNA, the CDR3 is TGTGCCAGCAGCAAAGCATTGTGCGGGACAGGGTCATACGAGCAGTACTTC. Amino acids: CASSKALCGTGSYEQYF.

A note on this clonotype: Here the CDR3 omits its conserved ending phenylalanine or tryptophan, so a read error is the likely source. V usage is TRBV6-2 or TRBV6-3 and J usage is TRBJ2-3, with D hard to call. This CDR3 comprises 14 residues. Germline CDR1 reads MNHEY; CDR2 reads SVGEGT. CDR3 sequence: CACSPALRPDTQYL. The DNA for the CDR3 is TGTGCCTGCAGTCCAGCCTTAAGGCCAGATACACAGTATTTA.

By share, this clonotype ranks as medium-sized. The chain employs TRBV6-2 or TRBV6-3 and TRBJ2-7, with 10 bases aligning to TRBD2. The V gene's germline CDR1 is MNHEY and CDR2 SVGEGT. The CDR3 covers 13 residues. V lost 9 bases to trimming and J lost 0 bases; unmatched junction nucleotides: 2. This CDR3 is CASTSGNSYEQYF. CDR3 coding DNA: TGTGCCAGTACTAGCGGGAACTCCTACGAGCAGTACTTC.

Details on this clonotype: A read error may explain this, as a much larger clone is one base away. V gene TRBV30 combines with J gene TRBJ1-2; D is possibly TRBD1 (5 bases). This CDR3 contains 13 residues. Trimming left V 7 bases short and J 2 bases short, with 14 bases between. Germline V lookup: CDR1 GTSNPN, CDR2 SVGIG (reference sequence). The CDR3 loop is CASGSEGNYGYTF. CDR3 nucleotide sequence: TGTGCCTCGGGATCAGAGGGGAACTATGGCTACACCTTC.

A remark on this clonotype: One end of the junction fails to match germline, which may point to a read error. CDR3 bases: TGTGTCAGCAGGAGGGATCAAATGAACACTGAAGTTTTCTTT. It yields the protein CVSRRDQMNTEVFF. V usage is TRBV6-5 and J usage is TRBJ1-1; D remains ambiguous. The CDR3 length is 14 residues. Germline values: CDR1 MNHEY, CDR2 SVGAGI.

Points on this clonotype: This clone may be a read error of a much larger clone one base away. J is TRBJ2-5 and V is TRBV14; either TRBD1 or TRBD2 may supply D (5 bases each). The germline V gene encodes CDR1 SGHDN and CDR2 FVKESK. This CDR3 is 16 amino acids long. CDR3 DNA sequence: TGTGCCAGCGGCCAATTACGGGACCCCGTTATGGAGACCCAGTACTTC. Translated: CASGQLRDPVMETQYF.

This clonotype showed up many times. The CDR3 DNA follows: TGTGCCAGCAGCCACGACAGGGGCAATTATGGCTACACCTTC. Translated: CASSHDRGNYGYTF. V and J are TRBV7-9 and TRBJ1-2; TRBD1 agrees at 8 bases. The germline gives CDR1 SEHNR, CDR2 FQNEAQ (reference sequence). Losses at the gene ends were 5 bases for V and 5 bases for J; bases not matched to a gene: 7. This CDR3 has 14 amino acids.

In its sample, this clonotype was seen a few times. A much larger clonotype is one base distant, so this may be a read error. V is TRBV7-9 and J is TRBJ2-5, with 7 bases aligning to TRBD1. The CDR3 length is 12 residues. CDR1 is SEHNR, CDR2 FQNEAQ, per germline (reference sequence). CDR3 protein: CANSTGEETQYF. CDR3 coding DNA: TGTGCCAACAGCACAGGGGAAGAGACCCAGTACTTC. The variable domain in full, completed from reference TRBV7-9 and TRBJ2-5, reads DTGVSQNPRHKITKRGQNVTFRCDPISEHNRLYWYRQTLGQGPEFLTYFQNEAQLEKSRLLSDRFSAERPKGSFSTLEIQRTEQGDSAMYLCANSTGEETQYFGPGTRLLVL.

This clonotype is a singleton in its sample. CDR3 amino acids: CASSLFFGQGADTQYF. CDR3 bases: TGTGCCAGCAGTCTCTTTTTTGGACAGGGGGCAGATACGCAGTATTTT. J is TRBJ2-3 and V is TRBV6-6; TRBD1 matches at 10 bases. The CDR3 runs 16 residues. J gave up 4 bases and V 5 bases, and 9 bases lay outside the gene matches. Germline V gives CDR1 MNHNY, CDR2 SVGAGI (reference sequence).

As for this clonotype: This could be a read error, since a much larger clone is one nucleotide away. The V call is TRBV28, the J call TRBJ1-5; a weak D match, TRBD1 (6 bases). Trimming shortened V by 6 bases and J by 6 bases, and 18 bases separated the two germline ends. This CDR3 has 15 amino acids. Germline CDR1 is MDHEN and CDR2 is SYDVKM. DNA of the CDR3: TGTGCCAGCAGCTTCTCGTGGGGGCGCGGTCAGCCCCAGCATTTT. It specifies CASSFSWGRGQPQHF. The whole variable domain, filled in from reference TRBV28 and TRBJ1-5, reads DVKVTQSSRYLVKRTGEKVFLECVQDMDHENMFWYRQDPGLGLRLIYFSYDVKMKEKGDIPEGYSVSREKKERFSLILESASTNQTSMYLCASSFSWGRGQPQHFGDGTRLSIL.

This clonotype was found a few times. This chain joins TRBV7-3 and TRBJ2-2; 7 bases map to TRBD1. This CDR3 spans 16 amino acids. V was clipped by 4 bases and J by 1 base; unmatched bases: 6. In germline, CDR1 is SGHTA, CDR2 FQGTGA. The CDR3 here is CASSSTGVWNTGELFF. Here the CDR3 DNA reads TGTGCCAGCAGCTCAACAGGGGTTTGGAACACCGGGGAGCTGTTTTTT.

In the case of this clonotype: One end of the junction is discordant with germline, which a read error may explain. V and J are TRBV4-2 and TRBJ2-7; 12 positions match TRBD2. This CDR3 is 16 amino acids long. Germline V gene lookup returns CDR1 LGHNA and CDR2 YNFKEQ. This CDR3 is CVSSHYLAGGLGEQYF. The CDR3 DNA is TGTGTCAGCAGCCATTACCTAGCGGGAGGGCTGGGCGAGCAGTACTTC.

This clonotype has ten or more counts. The chain is built from TRBV5-4 and TRBJ2-6, with D tentatively TRBD1 (5 bases). V was pared by 4 bases and J by 4 bases, with 12 bases between. The CDR3 sequence is 15 residues long. From germline, CDR1 is SGHNT and CDR2 YYREEE (reference sequence). CDR3 nucleotides: TGTGCCAGCAGCATAAGACAGACGGGGGCCAACGTCCTGACTTTC. Residues: CASSIRQTGANVLTF.

On this clonotype: A much bigger clone sits one base away, suggesting this may be a read error. Here the CDR3 reads CASSSRDSPGSYNEQLF. CDR3 bases: TGTGCCAGCAGCTCACGGGACAGCCCCGGCTCCTACAATGAGCAGCTCTTC. The gene calls are TRBV5-6 and TRBJ2-1; the match to TRBD1 covers 7 bases. In germline, CDR1 is SGHDT, CDR2 YYEEEE. This CDR3 region has 17 residues.

This clonotype was detected many times. The V gene is TRBV6-5, the J gene TRBJ2-3; 7 positions agree with TRBD1. The CDR3 runs 14 residues. The ends lost 8 bases at V and 1 base at J; junction bases unmatched: 6. Germline-derived CDR1 and CDR2 are MNHEY and SVGAGI. CDR3 sequence (DNA): TGTGCCAGCGGCCGAACAGGGGGCACAGATACGCAGTATTTT. Translating gives CASGRTGGTDTQYF.

On this clonotype: At one end the junction does not follow the germline gene, possibly because of a read error. J is TRBJ2-1 and V is TRBV4-2, with D possibly matching TRBD2 (5 bases). Germline V gene data show CDR1 as LGHNA and CDR2 as YNFKEQ. The CDR3 contains 16 residues. The CDR3 region is CAGSQGLKLLGNEQFF. DNA for the CDR3: TGTGCCGGCAGCCAAGGACTGAAATTGTTGGGCAATGAGCAGTTCTTC.

CDR3 protein: CASSENRGANTGELFF. The CDR3 DNA sequence: TGTGCCAGCAGTGAGAACAGGGGCGCCAACACCGGGGAGCTGTTTTTT. V usage is TRBV4-2 and J usage is TRBJ2-2, with 7 positions matching TRBD1. Germline values: CDR1 LGHNA, CDR2 YNFKEQ. Trimming removed 6 bases from V and 2 bases from J; junction bases left unmatched: 9. The CDR3 consists of 16 residues.

This clonotype came up once. Just one base apart from a much larger clone, this may be a read error. The V and J genes are TRBV7-9 and TRBJ1-4, with D possibly being TRBD1 (5 bases). There are 14 residues in the CDR3. Germline V gene lookup returns CDR1 SEHNR and CDR2 FQNEAQ (reference sequence). The CDR3, as DNA: TGTGCCAGCAGCCCCGGGGGAGAACATGAAAAACCGTTTTTT. Its translation is CASSPGGEHEKPFF.

Written as DNA, the CDR3 is TGTGCCAGCAGCTTAGGAGTCGGCTCTGGAAACACCATATATTTT. Its protein product is CASSLGVGSGNTIYF. This chain uses TRBV11-2 with TRBJ1-3; D not resolved. This CDR3 contains 15 residues. Between the trimmed V and J ends, which lost 1 base and 0 bases, there was a span of 7 bases. CDR1 and CDR2 (germline): SGHAT, FQNNGV.

A remark on this clonotype: At one of its ends the junction is not consistent with the germline gene, which may arise from a read error. The genes are TRBV4-1 and TRBJ1-6, with D maybe TRBD1 (5 bases). Germline lookup yields CDR1 MGHRA and CDR2 YSYEKL. This CDR3 is 16 amino acids long. The CDR3 reads CASSLLPGPSNSPLHF. In DNA, the CDR3 is TGCGCTAGCAGCCTCCTCCCGGGACCGAGTAATTCACCCCTACACTTT.

J is TRBJ2-5 and V is TRBV11-2; maybe TRBD1 (6 bases). The germline CDR1 and CDR2 sequences are SGHAT and FQNNGV. The CDR3 has 15 amino acids. CDR3: CTNCDLTGARGTQYF. The CDR3 DNA sequence: TGTACCAACTGCGACCTGACAGGAGCGAGAGGGACCCAGTACTTC.

J is TRBJ2-1 and V is TRBV11-2, with D possibly TRBD2 on 5 matching bases. CDR1 is SGHAT, CDR2 FQNNGV, per germline. The CDR3 extends over 12 amino acids. CDR3 protein: CASGLAYDEQFF. CDR3 sequence (DNA): TGTGCAAGCGGCTTAGCATACGATGAGCAGTTCTTC.

This clonotype appeared once. The CDR3 end shows no conserved phenylalanine or tryptophan, and so a read error is likely. The chain recombines TRBV6-6 with TRBJ1-5; D unclear. The CDR3 length is 12 residues. Germline V gene lookup returns CDR1 MNHNY and CDR2 SVGAGI (reference sequence). The CDR3 DNA is TGTGTCAGCAGTCTCCCCAATCAGCCCCAGCATTCT. Encoded protein: CVSSLPNQPQHS.

As for this clonotype: No conserved phenylalanine or tryptophan is present at the end of the CDR3, so a read error is the likely explanation. The chain combines TRBV29-1 with TRBJ2-7; D gene uncertain. There are 12 residues in the CDR3. The V gene's germline CDR1 is SQVTM and CDR2 ANQGSEA. The ends were cut back, 8 bases at V and 7 bases at J, with 18 bases in the middle. CDR3 DNA sequence: TGCAGCTCGTGGCTCAATTCGGAAGAGCAGTACTTA. It translates to CSSWLNSEEQYL.

Points on this clonotype: One end of the junction fails to match germline, which may point to a read error. The V gene is TRBV11-1, the J gene TRBJ2-3; 8 bases map to TRBD2. CDR1 is SGHAT, CDR2 FQDESV, per germline (reference sequence). This CDR3 contains 16 residues. DNA for the CDR3: TGTGCCAGCAGCAAGGAACTAGCGGTTAGCACAGATACCCAGTGTTTT. The encoded protein is CASSKELAVSTDTQCF.

This chain joins TRBV29-1 and TRBJ2-5; D is perhaps TRBD1 (6 bases). Trimming removed 6 bases from V and 5 bases from J, with 22 bases in between. The CDR3 sequence is 15 residues long. Germline V lookup: CDR1 SQVTM, CDR2 ANQGSEA. The CDR3 DNA reads as TGCAGCGTGGCCTCTCGGGACAAAACAGGGGAGACCCAGTACTTC. It yields the protein CSVASRDKTGETQYF.

The sample holds one count of this clonotype. The chain links TRBV7-9 to TRBJ2-6; maybe TRBD1 (5 bases). The CDR3 is 16 residues long. Deletions cut 10 bases from V and 4 bases from J, with 20 bases between. The germline V gene encodes CDR1 SEHNR and CDR2 FQNEAQ (reference sequence). The CDR3 nucleotides are TGTGCCAACAGTCCGATTAGGGGTACGGGGGCCAACGTCCTGACTTTC. It encodes CANSPIRGTGANVLTF.

A word on this clonotype: Since the CDR3 does not end with the conserved phenylalanine or tryptophan, this likely comes from a read error. The rearrangement uses TRBV29-1 and TRBJ2-2; no reliable D call. In germline, CDR1 is SQVTM, CDR2 ANQGSEA. The CDR3 sequence is 14 residues long. The chain's CDR3 is CSVEDFMNTVELFS. CDR3 coding DNA: TGCAGCGTTGAAGACTTTATGAACACCGTGGAGCTGTTTTCT.

The rearrangement joins TRBV11-2 to TRBJ2-5; maybe TRBD1 (7 bases). Germline loops: CDR1 SGHAT, CDR2 FQNNGV. Trimming took off 11 bases at V and 5 bases at J, with 30 bases between the two ends. The CDR3 is 17 residues long. This CDR3 reads CACNPGTLGGVGETQYF. In DNA form, the CDR3 reads TGTGCCTGCAACCCTGGGACTTTAGGGGGCGTAGGGGAGACCCAGTACTTC.

Regarding this clonotype: Germline and junction disagree at one end, which may indicate a read error. The chain combines TRBV11-1 with TRBJ1-5; no clear D. Per the germline V gene, CDR1 is SGHAT and CDR2 is FQDESV (reference sequence). This CDR3 comprises 13 residues. For the CDR3, the DNA is TGTGACAGCAGCTCCGGGCCAGATCAGCCCCAGTGTTTT. Its translation is CDSSSGPDQPQCF.